Listed here are 13 T cell receptor beta chains from one sample, sequenced in a study of beta chain features in type 1 diabetes (dated by TCRdb to between 2018 and 2020). Libraries came from the immunoSEQ multiplex PCR assay. The entire amount of isolated RNA was reverse transcribed using the High Capacity cDNA Reverse Transcription Kit, so the sequenced TCRB transcripts were expressed ones. TCRdb holds this immuneACCESS table with in-frame rearrangements only. Some clones are missing; in checked studies, unresolved V genes explain under half, and the rest has no known cause. For this sample the table gives some 900,000 clones, of which roughly a sixth were detected only once. The top ten clonotypes cover around 0.02% of the sample. The specimen sequenced was naive CD4+ T cells from blood. This sample's cell subset or site label indicates: true naive CD4+ T cells. These receptors all come from a woman aged 18-29 years in good health.

This clone was seen once. The rearrangement links TRBV11-2 to TRBJ2-2, with a weak D call TRBD2 (5 bases). Looked up from germline, CDR1 is SGHAT and CDR2 is FQNNGV. Deletions cut 3 bases from V and 5 bases from J, with 10 bases between. CDR3 length: 14 residues. CDR3 region: CASSFSSVTGELFF. The DNA of the CDR3 is TGTGCCAGCAGCTTCAGTAGCGTGACCGGGGAGCTGTTTTTT.

This clone was detected a few times. The chain is built from TRBV2 and TRBJ2-7; D perhaps matches TRBD1 (5 bases). Per the germline V gene, CDR1 is SNHLY and CDR2 is FYNNEI. Trimming removed 5 bases from V and 4 bases from J, with 9 bases in between. The CDR3 is 12 amino acids. CDR3 amino acids: CASSPQVYEQYF. As DNA, the CDR3 is TGTGCCAGCAGTCCACAGGTTTACGAGCAGTACTTC.

This clone was recorded a few times. V gene TRBV11-2 combines with J gene TRBJ1-1; unclear D gene. V was cut by 5 bases and J by 1 base, with 14 bases left in between. Germline lookup yields CDR1 SGHAT and CDR2 FQNNGV. The CDR3 length is 15 residues. In nucleotides, the CDR3 is TGTGCCAGCAGCCAACGGATCGCTCCGAACACTGAAGCTTTCTTT. This codes for CASSQRIAPNTEAFF.

This clone occurred a few times. The chain joins TRBV7-9 to TRBJ2-2, with 8 bases fitting TRBD2. The CDR3 has 17 amino acids. CDR1 is SEHNR, CDR2 FQNEAQ, per germline (reference sequence). Unmatched junction bases numbered 14, after V lost 6 bases and J lost 5 bases. The CDR3 DNA follows: TGTGCCAGCAGGGAGTTGGTGGCGGGAGGTCGTACCGGGGAGCTGTTTTTT. Protein product: CASRELVAGGRTGELFF.

The rearrangement links TRBV28 to TRBJ2-7; 12 nucleotides line up with TRBD1. This CDR3 is 15 amino acids long. Germline assignment: CDR1 MDHEN and CDR2 SYDVKM. Trimming at V came to 5 bases and at J to 6 bases, leaving 8 bases not matched to a gene. CDR3 coding DNA: TGTGCCAGCAGTCCACTCGGGACAGGGGGCGTCGAGCAGTACTTC. This encodes CASSPLGTGGVEQYF.

The chain couples TRBV11-2 to TRBJ2-1; TRBD2 agrees at 14 bases. With V trimmed by 6 bases and J by 9 bases, 7 bases remained unmatched. Germline CDR1 and CDR2: SGHAT and FQNNGV. This CDR3 spans 15 amino acids. The CDR3 spells CASRTPGLAGVEQFF. The CDR3 DNA sequence: TGTGCCAGCAGAACACCGGGACTAGCGGGAGTTGAGCAGTTCTTC.

In this sample, this clone turned up a few times. The chain combines TRBV9 with TRBJ2-3; the D gene is possibly TRBD2 (5 bases). Germline loops: CDR1 SGDLS, CDR2 YYNGEE. V shed 1 base and J shed 4 bases, with 10 bases lying between them. There are 14 residues in the CDR3. In DNA form, the CDR3 reads TGTGCCAGCAGCGTATACAGCGGTTCAGATACGCAGTATTTT. Its protein is CASSVYSGSDTQYF. Full variable domain (rest looked up from reference TRBV9 and TRBJ2-3): DSGVTQTPKHLITATGQRVTLRCSPRSGDLSVYWYQQSLDQGLQFLIQYYNGEERAKGNILERFSAQQFPDLHSELNLSSLELGDSALYFCASSVYSGSDTQYFGPGTRLTVL.

This clone occurred once. The V gene is TRBV5-5, the J gene TRBJ1-2; 7 bases agree with TRBD1. With 0 bases clipped from V and 2 bases from J, the junction kept 13 bases outside the gene matches. Germline assignment: CDR1 SGHKS and CDR2 YYEKEE (reference sequence). The CDR3 extends over 18 amino acids. The CDR3 coding sequence is TGTGCCAGCAGCTTGGAGTCTCTACAGGGGACAAGGAACTATGGCTACACCTTC. It yields the protein CASSLESLQGTRNYGYTF.

The rearrangement joins TRBV29-1 to TRBJ2-5; 10 nucleotides agree with TRBD2. There are 17 residues in the CDR3. Looked up from germline, CDR1 is SQVTM and CDR2 is ANQGSEA. After removal of 4 bases from V and 7 bases from J, the junction contained 18 bases not matched to a gene. The CDR3 coding sequence is TGCAGCGTTGTCGGAGTAGCGGGAGGCAGAGGGGGGGGGACCCAGTACTTC. Translation: CSVVGVAGGRGGGTQYF.

The chain recombines TRBV13 with TRBJ2-7; D gene uncertain. Germline V lookup: CDR1 PRHDT, CDR2 FYEKMQ (reference sequence). Trimming removed 4 bases at V and 4 bases at J, with 17 bases between. The CDR3 consists of 15 residues. This CDR3 is CASSSHPLQRYEQYF. DNA for the CDR3: TGTGCCAGCAGCTCCCACCCTCTACAGAGGTACGAGCAGTACTTC.

The chain joins TRBV11-1 to TRBJ2-3; 12 bases line up with TRBD2. Per the germline V gene, CDR1 is SGHAT and CDR2 is FQDESV (reference sequence). Trimming took 1 base from V and 5 from J; bases not matched to a gene: 4. This CDR3 spans 16 amino acids. Here the CDR3 DNA reads TGTGCCAGCAGCTTAGGTGCGACTAGCGGGAGAGATACGCAGTATTTT. Protein product: CASSLGATSGRDTQYF.

In regard to this clone: The sample contains more than one DNA sequence encoding this CDR3. J is TRBJ2-5 and V is TRBV28; D possibly corresponds to TRBD2 (5 bases). This CDR3 is 13 amino acids long. V was shortened by 3 bases and J by 5 bases, with 10 bases between the two germline ends. In germline, CDR1 is MDHEN, CDR2 SYDVKM. The CDR3 protein is CASSLGRLETQYF. Here the CDR3 DNA reads TGTGCCAGCAGTTTGGGGAGATTGGAGACCCAGTACTTC.

The J gene is TRBJ1-3, the V gene TRBV10-3, with 8 bases matching TRBD1. With 5 bases clipped from V and 4 bases from J, the junction kept 4 bases outside the gene matches. CDR1 is ENHRY, CDR2 SYGVKD, per germline. This CDR3 has 14 amino acids. In nucleotides, the CDR3 is TGTGCCATCAGTAATACAGGGGGAGGAAACACCATATATTTT. It translates to CAISNTGGGNTIYF.